This T cell receptor (beta chain) originates from a study of T-cell memory formation after mild COVID-19. Whole-study context: Largely donor-specific sequence clusters came from two donors. Points from the study as a whole: Day 15 to 85 contractors were CD4/CD8 balanced; later expanders leaned CD4+. The study found contracting CD4+ clones mainly in CM and EM and contracting CD8+ clones in EMRA.

The germline CDR1 and CDR2 sequences are SGHRS and YFSETQ. The CDR3 spans 17 residues. The V gene end was trimmed by 4 bases and the J gene end by 5 bases; junction bases not matched to a gene: 15. A single record per CDR3 protein comes from TCRdb applying MiXCR to the 5' RACE reads. The sample holds around 45,000 distinct CDR3 sequences, roughly 9% seen once. In the case of this clonotype: The antigen remains unidentified.

The V gene is TRBV5-1, the J gene TRBJ1-1; 9 bases agree with TRBD1. This TCR was sampled from an adult woman who had mild COVID-19 (a few samples of this study predate the infection). Cell type and time point are not known. Sequencing input: PBMCs or a T cell subset sorted from them (not recorded which). The CDR3 DNA follows: TGCGCCAGCAGCCGGGGGACAGGGTTTGAGTTACGTACTGAAGCTTTCTTT. Residues: CASSRGTGFELRTEAFF.